This T cell receptor (beta chain) is drawn from a study of blood T cell repertoires in COVID-19. Study in general: There were acute and convalescent COVID-19 samples, and they came from the United States, Italy and Spain. The analysed material was cDNA or gDNA that came from T cells, B-cell-depleted T cells, or PBMCs.

The length of the CDR3 is 13 residues. Trimming took 6 bases from V and 1 from J, leaving 9 bases between them. Looked up from germline, CDR1 is MNHEY and CDR2 is SVGEGT. In the authors' methods: Amplifying reference gene primers gave estimates of nucleated cell counts. Sequencing used immunoSEQ multiplex PCR; TCRdb keeps in-frame clones, though not all of them. V, J and clone size are taken as reported in that table, and D and trimming were inferred from the DNA itself. The table has 250,000 or so clones, nearly 90% seen once. It was during active infection that Seattle patients were enrolled and then longitudinally followed.

The clonotype originates from a woman aged 60-70 years with COVID-19, enrolled during active disease. What was sequenced was peripheral blood. The chain couples TRBV6-2 or TRBV6-3 to TRBJ1-1; D remains ambiguous. In DNA form, the CDR3 reads TGTGCCAGCAGCTTGACACCGAACACTGAAGCTTTCTTT. Amino acid sequence: CASSLTPNTEAFF.